The subject of this entry is one T cell receptor (beta chain). The antigen is unknown. This sample is part of a study of cytomegalovirus exposure and HLA in healthy donors. Overall study results and limits: The authors assumed roughly uniform sequencing depth across donors for presence/absence analyses. In a later analysis, a missense DCLRE1C variant was linked to TCR beta V- and J-gene trimming. The productive fraction for most TCR beta V segments was about 90% or about 30% in an earlier analysis.

Per the germline V gene, CDR1 is SGHRS and CDR2 is YFSETQ. J gave up 5 bases and V 4 bases, and 8 bases lay outside the gene matches. The CDR3 loop spans 16 amino acids. The primer mix had 60 Vbeta and 13 Jbeta primers. The assay was immunoSEQ multiplex PCR, and TCRdb's table has in-frame clones only and misses some. The sample yields some 100,000 clones, approximately 72% seen once. The sequence derives from a woman between 40 and 55 years old in good health and CMV-seronegative. The chain joins TRBV5-1 to TRBJ1-6, with TRBD1 identical over 8 bases. Material: PBMCs. CDR3 amino acids: CASSDPNRGDNSPLHF. CDR3 nucleotides: TGCGCCAGCAGCGACCCCAACAGGGGGGATAATTCACCCCTCCACTTT.